This entry lists 20 T cell receptor beta chains sequenced from one sample in a study of cytomegalovirus exposure and HLA in healthy donors. The PCR contained 60 Vbeta and 13 Jbeta primers. Assay used: immunoSEQ multiplex PCR; TCRdb lists only in-frame clones, some missing. The sample shows some 200,000 clones, more than 60% of them seen only once. The source material was PBMCs. The source of these receptors is a woman aged 60-70 years in good health and CMV-seropositive.

The chain recombines TRBV7-2 with TRBJ1-1, with 8 bases aligning to TRBD1. This CDR3 has 14 amino acids. CDR1 and CDR2 (germline): SGHTA, FQGNSA. Losses at the gene ends were 3 bases for V and 12 bases for J; bases not matched to a gene: 12. The CDR3 bases are TGTGCCAGCAGCTTCGGTAAAGGCCAGGGGGCCCCTTTCTTT. Translation gives CASSFGKGQGAPFF. Based on the CDR3 plus reference TRBV7-2 and TRBJ1-1, the full variable domain is GAGVSQSPSNKVTEKGKDVELRCDPISGHTALYWYRQSLGQGLEFLIYFQGNSAPDKSGLPSDRFSAERTGGSVSTLTIQRTQQEDSAVYLCASSFGKGQGAPFFGQGTRLTVV.

The rearrangement joins TRBV9 to TRBJ1-6; D unresolved. V lost 3 bases to trimming and J lost 7 bases, with 14 bases between them. Germline-derived CDR1 and CDR2 are SGDLS and YYNGEE. CDR3 size: 15 residues. The CDR3 coding sequence is TGTGCCAGCAGCGGAGAGGGCCAAGCGAATTCACCCCTCCACTTT. Translating it yields CASSGEGQANSPLHF.

The rearrangement links TRBV11-2 to TRBJ1-1, with 7 bases that match TRBD1. The CDR3 runs 17 residues. Losses at the gene ends were 1 base for V and 3 bases for J; bases not matched to a gene: 11. The germline V gene has CDR1 SGHAT and CDR2 FQNNGV. CDR3 residues: CASSLGQGSVYDTEAFF. CDR3 nucleotides: TGTGCCAGCAGCTTAGGACAGGGAAGTGTGTATGACACTGAAGCTTTCTTT.

The J gene is TRBJ2-3, the V gene TRBV7-8, with D unresolved. Germline lookup yields CDR1 SGHVS and CDR2 FQNEAQ. This CDR3 spans 13 amino acids. Trimming left V 6 bases short and J 2 bases short, with 9 bases between. The CDR3 spells CASSRRVTDTQYF. The CDR3 coding sequence is TGTGCCAGCAGTAGGAGAGTCACAGATACGCAGTATTTT.

V is TRBV7-3 and J is TRBJ2-3, with D perhaps TRBD1 (6 bases). V shed 2 bases and J shed 4 bases, with 10 bases lying between them. Per germline, CDR1 SGHTA and CDR2 FQGTGA. CDR3 length: 14 residues. CDR3 residues: CASSLQGQADTQYF. CDR3 DNA: TGTGCCAGCAGCTTACAGGGGCAGGCAGATACGCAGTATTTT.

The chain employs TRBV29-1 and TRBJ1-2, with TRBD1 as a possible D gene (5 bases). CDR3 length equals 13 residues. Trimming took 0 bases from V and 7 from J, leaving 12 bases between them. Germline CDR1 and CDR2: SQVTM and ANQGSEA. The CDR3 loop is CSVEEAGHGGYTF. CDR3 coding DNA: TGCAGCGTTGAAGAGGCAGGACATGGTGGCTACACCTTC.

This chain connects TRBV2 to TRBJ2-5; the match to TRBD2 covers 7 bases. Per germline, CDR1 SNHLY and CDR2 FYNNEI. The CDR3 spans 14 residues. V lost 6 bases, J lost 1 base, and 5 bases stayed unmatched. CDR3 bases: TGTGCCAGCAGGGGGAGGGAATCCCAAGAGACCCAGTACTTC. The encoded protein is CASRGRESQETQYF.

The rearrangement links TRBV7-9 to TRBJ1-6; D might be TRBD1 (5 bases). Trimming stripped 4 bases from V and 12 bases from J, with 13 bases between. The CDR3 has 13 residues. The germline V gene encodes CDR1 SEHNR and CDR2 FQNEAQ (reference sequence). Written as DNA, the CDR3 is TGTGCCAGCAGCTCTGGGGGGACCCTACCCCTCCACTTT. Encoded protein: CASSSGGTLPLHF.

This sequence joins TRBV27 and TRBJ2-7, with unresolved D. CDR3 length: 14 amino acids. Germline loops: CDR1 MNHEY, CDR2 SMNVEV (reference sequence). Trimming took off 1 base at V and 5 bases at J, with 12 bases between the two ends. CDR3 nucleotide sequence: TGTGCCAGCAGTTTATTCCCTGACAAGGACGAGCAGTACTTC. Encoded protein: CASSLFPDKDEQYF.

V is TRBV7-2 and J is TRBJ2-5; the match to TRBD2 covers 8 bases. V trimming: 4 bases; J trimming: 5 bases; junction bases outside the gene matches: 6. CDR3 size: 14 residues. Germline assignment: CDR1 SGHTA and CDR2 FQGNSA. CDR3 loop: CASSSSGGGETQYF. Here the CDR3 DNA reads TGTGCCAGCAGCTCAAGCGGGGGCGGGGAGACCCAGTACTTC.

The chain recombines TRBV5-1 with TRBJ2-2; D remains ambiguous. V lost 0 bases and J lost 5, with 8 bases in between. CDR3 length: 14 residues. Per germline, CDR1 SGHRS and CDR2 YFSETQ. The CDR3 nucleotides read TGCGCCAGCAGCTTGGCCATCGGGACCGGGGAGCTGTTTTTT. It yields the protein CASSLAIGTGELFF. Filled out from reference TRBV5-1 and TRBJ2-2, the complete variable domain reads KAGVTQTPRYLIKTRGQQVTLSCSPISGHRSVSWYQQTPGQGLQFLFEYFSETQRNKGNFPGRFSGRQFSNSRSEMNVSTLELGDSALYLCASSLAIGTGELFFGEGSRLTVL.

The J gene is TRBJ2-6, the V gene TRBV6-1, with TRBD2 as a possible D gene (6 bases). V was clipped by 6 bases and J by 8 bases, with 14 bases between them. Germline lookup yields CDR1 MNHNS and CDR2 SASEGT. CDR3 length: 14 residues. The CDR3, as DNA: TGTGCCAGCAGCCGAACCGGGACTTCCAACGTCCTGACTTTC. Residues: CASSRTGTSNVLTF.

This rearrangement joins TRBV27 to TRBJ1-4; weak D call: TRBD1 (6 bases). Trimming took off 6 bases at V and 6 bases at J, with 8 bases between the two ends. From germline, CDR1 is MNHEY and CDR2 SMNVEV (reference sequence). The CDR3 consists of 12 residues. The CDR3 reads CASREGDEKLFF. The CDR3 DNA follows: TGTGCCAGCAGAGAGGGGGATGAAAAACTGTTTTTT.

The chain links TRBV19 to TRBJ1-1; TRBD1 is a possible D gene (6 bases). The CDR3 spans 15 residues. Germline CDR1 is LNHDA and CDR2 is SQIVND (reference sequence). V was shortened by 5 bases and J by 3 bases, with 16 bases between the two germline ends. The CDR3 DNA is TGTGCCAGTAGTCCGATCGACAGGTCCTACACTGAAGCTTTCTTT. This encodes CASSPIDRSYTEAFF.

CDR3 residues: CASSLDSAANTGELFF. CDR3 DNA sequence: TGTGCCAGCAGCTTAGACAGTGCCGCGAACACCGGGGAGCTGTTTTTT. The chain couples TRBV7-6 to TRBJ2-2; D not certain. The V end was cut by 1 base, the J end by 0 bases, with 9 bases between. CDR1 and CDR2 from the germline V gene are SGHVS and FNYEAQ. CDR3 size: 16 residues.

This chain links TRBV12-5 with TRBJ1-2; tentatively, D is TRBD1 (5 bases). There are 15 residues in the CDR3. Trimming stripped 4 bases from V and 3 bases from J, with 15 bases between. The germline V gene has CDR1 LGHNT and CDR2 FRNRAP. The CDR3 coding sequence is TGTGCTAGTGGTTGGCCGCAGGGCGGTGACTATGGCTACACCTTC. Protein: CASGWPQGGDYGYTF.

The rearrangement uses TRBV5-5 and TRBJ2-1, with unresolved D. The V gene's germline CDR1 is SGHKS and CDR2 YYEKEE (reference sequence). CDR3 length: 15 residues. The V gene lost 4 bases and the J gene lost 0 bases, with 11 bases spanning the gap. The CDR3 loop is CASSGSWSSYNEQFF. The CDR3 DNA is TGTGCCAGCAGCGGTAGCTGGAGCTCCTACAATGAGCAGTTCTTC.

Only one count was recorded for this clone. A read error may account for a junction end that differs from germline. The chain has TRBV28 and TRBJ1-6; a weak D match, TRBD1 (6 bases). In germline, CDR1 is MDHEN, CDR2 SYDVKM. There are 17 residues in the CDR3. CDR3 amino acids: CASSLWGGGSPNSPLHF. The CDR3 DNA reads TGTGCCAGCAGCTTATGGGGAGGGGGGTCGCCTAATTCACCCCTCCACTTT. Supplemented by reference TRBV28 and TRBJ1-6, the full variable domain reads DVKVTQSSRYLVKRTGEKVFLECVQDMDHENMFWYRQDPGLGLRLIYFSYDVKMKEKGDIPEGYSVSREKKERFSLILESASTNQTSMYLCASSLWGGGSPNSPLHFGNGTRLTVT.

Regarding this clone: Different DNA sequences within this sample yield the same CDR3. V gene TRBV7-9 combines with J gene TRBJ2-3; 7 nucleotides line up with TRBD2. The CDR3 spans 13 residues. Germline-derived CDR1 and CDR2 are SEHNR and FQNEAQ (reference sequence). The V gene end was trimmed by 11 bases and the J gene end by 5 bases; junction bases not matched to a gene: 10. CDR3 region: CAGRLAGVDTQYF. CDR3 nucleotides: TGTGCCGGCCGACTAGCTGGAGTAGATACGCAGTATTTT.

The chain is built from TRBV2 and TRBJ2-3; D is perhaps TRBD2 (6 bases). V dropped 3 bases and J dropped 6 bases, with 13 bases sitting between them. CDR3 length equals 14 residues. Per the germline V gene, CDR1 is SNHLY and CDR2 is FYNNEI. CDR3 DNA sequence: TGTGCCAGCAGTGATCTAGCGAGGTTGGATACGCAGTATTTT. As protein: CASSDLARLDTQYF.